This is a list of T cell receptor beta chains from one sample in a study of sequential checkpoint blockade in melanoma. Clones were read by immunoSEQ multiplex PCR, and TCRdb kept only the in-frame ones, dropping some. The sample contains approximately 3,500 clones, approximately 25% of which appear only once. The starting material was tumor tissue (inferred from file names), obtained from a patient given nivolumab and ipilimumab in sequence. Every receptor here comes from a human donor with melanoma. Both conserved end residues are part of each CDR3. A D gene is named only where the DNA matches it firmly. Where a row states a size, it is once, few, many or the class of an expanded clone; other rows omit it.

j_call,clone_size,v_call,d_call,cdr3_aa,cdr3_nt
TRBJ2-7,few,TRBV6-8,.,CASSQGLNYEQYF,TGTGCCAGCAGTCAGGGTTTGAACTACGAGCAGTACTTC
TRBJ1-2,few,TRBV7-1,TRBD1,CASSLGTGDGYTF,TGTGCCAGCAGCTTAGGTACAGGGGATGGCTACACCTTC
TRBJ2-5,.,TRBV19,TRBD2,CASSMVGGLQETQYF,TGTGCCAGTAGTATGGTGGGGGGACTACAAGAGACCCAGTACTTC
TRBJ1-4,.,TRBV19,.,CASSLQREKLFF,TGTGCCAGTAGCCTGCAGAGGGAAAAACTGTTTTTT
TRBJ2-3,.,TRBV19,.,CASSWGDGPGTQYF,TGTGCCAGTAGTTGGGGGGACGGACCCGGTACGCAGTATTTT
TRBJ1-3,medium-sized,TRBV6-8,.,CASSYRAPIDSSGNTIYF,TGTGCCAGCAGTTACCGCGCCCCGATTGACAGCTCTGGAAACACCATATATTTT
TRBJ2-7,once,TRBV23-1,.,CASVPGFNYEQYF,TGCGCCAGCGTCCCAGGGTTTAACTACGAGCAGTACTTC
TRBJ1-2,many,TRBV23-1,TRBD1,CASSRGSGQGRGYTF,TGCGCCAGCAGCCGGGGTTCGGGACAGGGTCGAGGCTACACCTTC
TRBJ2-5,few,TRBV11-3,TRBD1,CASSATGQGETQYF,TGTGCCAGCAGCGCGACCGGACAGGGAGAGACCCAGTACTTC
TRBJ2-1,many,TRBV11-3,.,CASSFTLGAGSGSEQFF,TGTGCCAGCAGCTTCACCCTCGGGGCGGGGTCAGGAAGTGAGCAGTTCTTC